One and the same sample provided the 12 T cell receptor beta chains below, sequenced in a study of OX40 agonist ivuxolimab in advanced cancers. The library was prepared using the immunoSEQ multiplex PCR assay. Entries here come from immuneACCESS through TCRdb and include only in-frame sequences with V and J called. Some clones fail to appear in such tables; in the studies checked, an unresolved V gene covers under half of the shortfall, and the cause of the remainder is unknown. The sample profile shows tens of thousands of clones; about 85% of them were found once. Under 30% of the sample is held by the ten biggest clonotypes. Sequencing used CD4+ or CD8+ T cells sorted from blood, obtained in a trial of the OX40 agonist ivuxolimab. These receptor sequences come from an adult with an advanced solid tumor such as melanoma, head and neck, liver or kidney cancer.

V and J are TRBV4-3 and TRBJ2-6, with unresolved D. CDR3 length equals 15 residues. The germline CDR1 and CDR2 sequences are LGHNA and YSLEER. V dropped 4 bases and J dropped 0 bases, with 7 bases sitting between them. The CDR3 bases are TGCGCCAGCAGCCCGACCCGCTCTGGGGCCAACGTCCTGACTTTC. Translated, it gives CASSPTRSGANVLTF.

The gene calls are TRBV7-8 and TRBJ2-1; 9 nucleotides agree with TRBD2. Germline V CDR1 and CDR2: SGHVS, FQNEAQ. V was clipped by 1 base and J by 2 bases; unmatched bases: 0. This CDR3 region has 15 residues. DNA for the CDR3: TGTGCCAGCAGCTTAGTAGCGGGGGCCTACAATGAGCAGTTCTTC. This translates into CASSLVAGAYNEQFF.

The chain couples TRBV5-4 to TRBJ2-4, with unresolved D. V was pared by 4 bases and J by 5 bases, with 4 bases between. This CDR3 comprises 11 residues. In germline, CDR1 is SGHNT, CDR2 YYREEE (reference sequence). CDR3 sequence reads: CASSHQNIQYF. In nucleotides, the CDR3 is TGTGCCAGCAGCCACCAAAACATTCAGTACTTC.

The chain combines TRBV7-2 with TRBJ2-7; the D gene is possibly TRBD1 (6 bases). The CDR3 length is 14 residues. V was shortened by 4 bases and J by 4 bases, with 14 bases between the two germline ends. Germline V gene data show CDR1 as SGHTA and CDR2 as FQGNSA. CDR3 nucleotide sequence: TGTGCCAGCAGCTCCTATACAGGGAAGTACGAGCAGTACTTC. As protein: CASSSYTGKYEQYF. Combining the CDR3 with reference TRBV7-2 and TRBJ2-7 gives the whole variable domain GAGVSQSPSNKVTEKGKDVELRCDPISGHTALYWYRQSLGQGLEFLIYFQGNSAPDKSGLPSDRFSAERTGGSVSTLTIQRTQQEDSAVYLCASSSYTGKYEQYFGPGTRLTVT.

This sequence joins TRBV9 and TRBJ2-7, with 7 bases identical to TRBD2. Per germline, CDR1 SGDLS and CDR2 YYNGEE. Trimming cost V 3 bases and J 3 bases; bases outside gene matches: 9. This CDR3 comprises 15 residues. The CDR3 loop reads CASSEGLSHIYEQYF. The CDR3 nucleotides read TGTGCCAGCAGCGAGGGACTATCCCATATCTACGAGCAGTACTTC.

V gene TRBV30 combines with J gene TRBJ2-5; 7 bases fit TRBD2. The germline gives CDR1 GTSNPN, CDR2 SVGIG (reference sequence). The J segment lost 4 bases and the V segment lost 2 bases, leaving 4 bases of the junction unmatched. The CDR3 loop spans 13 amino acids. The DNA of the CDR3 is TGTGCCTGGAGTTCGTGGGAGGGAGAGACCCAGTACTTC. Encoded protein: CAWSSWEGETQYF. The full variable domain, with the rest looked up from reference TRBV30 and TRBJ2-5, is SQTIHQWPATLVQPVGSPLSLECTVEGTSNPNLYWYRQAAGRGLQLLFYSVGIGQISSEVPQNLSASRPQDRQFILSSKKLLLSDSGFYLCAWSSWEGETQYFGPGTRLLVL.

At least ten counts were recorded for this clone. The chain has TRBV4-2 and TRBJ1-1; D remains unclear. The CDR3 has 14 residues. Germline CDR1 LGHNA, CDR2 YNFKEQ. Trimming shortened V by 1 base and J by 7 bases, and 13 bases separated the two germline ends. The CDR3 nucleotides read TGTGCCAGCAGCCAAGGAAGCGGGTTACGTGAAGCTTTCTTT. Translated: CASSQGSGLREAFF.

The chain links TRBV7-2 to TRBJ2-7; TRBD2 aligns across 9 bases. V lost 5 bases, J lost 2 bases, and 16 bases stayed unmatched. CDR3 length: 18 amino acids. CDR1 and CDR2 (germline): SGHTA, FQGNSA. The CDR3: CASSLRTRTSALAYEQYF. CDR3 in DNA: TGTGCCAGCAGCCTCCGAACGAGGACTAGCGCCCTTGCCTACGAGCAGTACTTC.

The chain is built from TRBV4-1 and TRBJ2-5; no clear D. Germline-derived CDR1 and CDR2 are MGHRA and YSYEKL. The CDR3 spans 12 residues. V was trimmed by 4 bases and J by 4 bases, leaving 7 bases between them. The chain's CDR3 is CASSPRGETQYF. The CDR3 DNA is TGCGCCAGCAGCCCCCGCGGAGAGACCCAGTACTTC.

The rearrangement links TRBV6-1 to TRBJ1-1, with no clear D. The length of the CDR3 is 15 residues. Germline V gives CDR1 MNHNS, CDR2 SASEGT. The V end lost 2 bases, the J end lost 0 bases, and 10 bases lay between the germline ends. CDR3 amino acids: CASSEPPALNTEAFF. The CDR3 DNA reads as TGTGCCAGCAGTGAACCCCCGGCTCTGAACACTGAAGCTTTCTTT.

The genes are TRBV7-9 and TRBJ2-1, with a weak D call TRBD1 (5 bases). V lost 1 base, J lost 6 bases, and 7 bases lay in between. The CDR3 has 13 residues. Looked up from germline, CDR1 is SEHNR and CDR2 is FQNEAQ (reference sequence). The CDR3 sequence is CASSLEDINEQFF. CDR3 nucleotides: TGTGCCAGCAGCTTAGAGGACATCAATGAGCAGTTCTTC.

This chain connects TRBV5-5 to TRBJ2-7; maybe TRBD2 (7 bases). V was shortened by 5 bases and J by 3 bases, with 24 bases between the two germline ends. The V gene's germline CDR1 is SGHKS and CDR2 YYEKEE (reference sequence). CDR3 length: 17 residues. CDR3 region: CASRRNDAGAHIYEQYF. CDR3 DNA: TGTGCCAGCAGACGTAATGACGCGGGGGCTCACATCTACGAGCAGTACTTC.